These 30 T cell receptor beta chains came from one sample sequenced in a study of early stage breast cancer tumors. Sequencing was performed with immunoSEQ multiplex PCR; in TCRdb, only in-frame clones are kept and a portion is missing. The sample carries tens of thousands of clones, around 70% recorded once. Sequencing used blood. Receptors were obtained from a person aged 45 to 60 with breast cancer.

This clone was found a few times. The chain is built from TRBV27 and TRBJ1-4; D is undetermined. Per the germline V gene, CDR1 is MNHEY and CDR2 is SMNVEV (reference sequence). The CDR3 totals 14 residues. Trimming left V 5 bases short and J 7 bases short, with 14 bases between. The CDR3 region has the DNA TGTGCCAGCAGTCATCGTAAGGGAGGTGAAAAACTGTTTTTT. The encoded protein is CASSHRKGGEKLFF.

This chain connects TRBV11-3 to TRBJ2-1, with 7 positions matching TRBD1. Germline V gene lookup returns CDR1 SGHNT and CDR2 YENEEA. V lost 5 bases and J lost 3; bases outside the gene matches: 7. There are 15 residues in the CDR3. CDR3 sequence (DNA): TGTGCCAGCAGCGCCTCGGGACAGTACTACAATGAGCAGTTCTTC. As protein: CASSASGQYYNEQFF.

This chain connects TRBV9 to TRBJ2-5, with 10 bases lining up with TRBD2. The CDR3 totals 16 residues. Germline values: CDR1 SGDLS, CDR2 YYNGEE. The trim removed 1 base at V and 1 base at J, leaving 4 bases unmatched. The CDR3 bases are TGTGCCAGCAGCGTAACCGGGACTAGCGTCCAAGAGACCCAGTACTTC. Protein product: CASSVTGTSVQETQYF.

As regards this clone: Germline and junction disagree at one end, which may indicate a read error. The chain is built from TRBV11-3 and TRBJ2-7; D may be TRBD1 (5 bases). CDR1 SGHNT and CDR2 YENEEA come from the germline V gene. The CDR3 is 14 amino acids. CDR3 region: CASSLGDSVYEQYF. The CDR3, as DNA: TGTGCCAGCAGTTTAGGAGACAGTGTATACGAGCAGTACTTC.

The chain links TRBV9 to TRBJ2-3, with D hard to call. V was cut by 0 bases and J by 2 bases, with 4 bases left in between. This CDR3 spans 13 amino acids. CDR1 SGDLS and CDR2 YYNGEE come from the germline V gene. Here the CDR3 reads CASSVDSTDTQYF. The CDR3 bases are TGTGCCAGCAGCGTAGACTCCACAGATACGCAGTATTTT.

The genes are TRBV11-2 and TRBJ2-2; D gene uncertain. The CDR3 is 14 residues long. Deletions cut 6 bases from V and 1 base from J, with 9 bases between. Germline lookup yields CDR1 SGHAT and CDR2 FQNNGV. The CDR3 sequence is CASSSRGNTGELFF. The CDR3 bases are TGTGCCAGCAGTTCGAGAGGGAACACCGGGGAGCTGTTTTTT. Variable domain in full (rest from reference TRBV11-2 and TRBJ2-2): EAGVAQSPRYKIIEKRQSVAFWCNPISGHATLYWYQQILGQGPKLLIQFQNNGVVDDSQLPKDRFSAERLKGVDSTLKIQPAKLEDSAVYLCASSSRGNTGELFFGEGSRLTVL.

The V call is TRBV4-1, the J call TRBJ1-2, with D possibly matching TRBD1 (5 bases). Trimming pared 3 bases from V and 4 bases from J, leaving 9 bases between. In germline, CDR1 is MGHRA, CDR2 YSYEKL. The CDR3 consists of 13 residues. The CDR3 loop reads CASSQGGSYGYTF. DNA for the CDR3: TGCGCCAGCAGCCAGGGGGGTAGCTATGGCTACACCTTC.

The chain employs TRBV27 and TRBJ2-3; the match to TRBD2 covers 15 bases. Germline V gives CDR1 MNHEY, CDR2 SMNVEV (reference sequence). The CDR3 is 18 residues long. The V gene end was trimmed by 3 bases and the J gene end by 3 bases; junction bases not matched to a gene: 7. CDR3 sequence: CASSFGTSGRLETDTQYF. DNA of the CDR3: TGTGCCAGCAGTTTCGGGACTAGCGGGAGGCTCGAGACAGATACGCAGTATTTT.

A few counts support this clone. V gene TRBV19 combines with J gene TRBJ2-7, with D perhaps TRBD2 (7 bases). V was pared by 4 bases and J by 2 bases, with 12 bases between. The germline gives CDR1 LNHDA, CDR2 SQIVND (reference sequence). The CDR3 runs to 14 residues. CDR3 region: CASSTKGGPYEQYF. The CDR3 DNA reads as TGTGCCAGTAGTACCAAGGGGGGGCCCTACGAGCAGTACTTC.

This clone is medium-sized in the sample. The chain employs TRBV4-1 and TRBJ2-2; 12 bases map to TRBD2. The V gene end was trimmed by 3 bases and the J gene end by 4 bases; junction bases not matched to a gene: 12. The CDR3 contains 19 residues. CDR1 and CDR2 from the germline V gene are MGHRA and YSYEKL. The CDR3 reads CASSQSGLAGGPTTGELFF. CDR3 coding DNA: TGCGCCAGCAGCCAGAGCGGGCTAGCGGGAGGGCCAACCACCGGGGAGCTGTTTTTT.

The rearrangement links TRBV7-2 to TRBJ2-3; TRBD2 matches 7 bases. Germline lookup yields CDR1 SGHTA and CDR2 FQGNSA. The CDR3 length is 14 residues. V lost 5 bases, J lost 5 bases, and 7 bases stayed unmatched. CDR3: CASSRLAAGDTQYF. The CDR3 region has the DNA TGTGCCAGCAGCCGGCTAGCGGCGGGAGATACGCAGTATTTT.

The V and J genes are TRBV2 and TRBJ2-1; the match to TRBD2 covers 9 bases. CDR1 is SNHLY, CDR2 FYNNEI, per germline. The CDR3 loop spans 14 amino acids. V shed 11 bases and J 0 bases; nucleotides not matched to a gene: 5. In DNA form, the CDR3 reads TGTGCCGTAGTAGCGGGGGTCTCCTACAATGAGCAGTTCTTC. The encoded protein is CAVVAGVSYNEQFF.

The rearrangement uses TRBV2 and TRBJ2-7; TRBD2 agrees at 11 bases. V gave up 8 bases and J gave up 1 base; unmatched junction bases: 7. The CDR3 is 15 amino acids. The germline V gene encodes CDR1 SNHLY and CDR2 FYNNEI. The CDR3 region has the DNA TGTGCCAGCTCGAAGGGACTAGCGGAGTCCTACGAGCAGTACTTC. It specifies CASSKGLAESYEQYF.

This chain uses TRBV18 with TRBJ2-3; D possibly corresponds to TRBD1 (5 bases). Germline V gives CDR1 KGHSH, CDR2 LQKENI. This CDR3 is built from 14 residues. Trimming took off 6 bases at V and 2 bases at J, with 12 bases between the two ends. As DNA, the CDR3 is TGTGCCAGCTCGAGGACATCCCCCACAGATACGCAGTATTTT. It codes for CASSRTSPTDTQYF. Combining the CDR3 with reference TRBV18 and TRBJ2-3 gives the whole variable domain NAGVMQNPRHLVRRRGQEARLRCSPMKGHSHVYWYRQLPEEGLKFMVYLQKENIIDESGMPKERFSAEFPKEGPSILRIQQVVRGDSAAYFCASSRTSPTDTQYFGPGTRLTVL.

This clone has a single count. An end of the junction differs from the germline gene, which may be a read error. V is TRBV11-2 and J is TRBJ1-1; D is perhaps TRBD1 (6 bases). CDR1 is SGHAT and CDR2 is FQNNGV in the germline V gene. The CDR3 has 15 amino acids. The CDR3 loop reads CASSQGSTGTTEAFF. CDR3 in DNA: TGCGCCAGCAGCCAAGGAAGTACAGGGACCACTGAAGCTTTCTTT. The entire variable domain, with the rest obtained from reference TRBV11-2 and TRBJ1-1, is as follows: EAGVAQSPRYKIIEKRQSVAFWCNPISGHATLYWYQQILGQGPKLLIQFQNNGVVDDSQLPKDRFSAERLKGVDSTLKIQPAKLEDSAVYLCASSQGSTGTTEAFFGQGTRLTVV.

This clone was picked up a small number of times. This chain's CDR3 is CASSLSGDTGELFF. In nucleotides, the CDR3 is TGTGCCAGCAGTTTAAGCGGTGACACCGGGGAGCTGTTTTTT. The chain is built from TRBV7-8 and TRBJ2-2, with D possibly being TRBD2 (5 bases). V lost 6 bases and J lost 3, with 11 bases in between. The CDR3 has 14 amino acids. CDR1 and CDR2 from the germline V gene are SGHVS and FQNEAQ. The full variable domain, completed using reference TRBV7-8 and TRBJ2-2, is GAGVSQSPRYKVAKRGQDVALRCDPISGHVSLFWYQQALGQGPEFLTYFQNEAQLDKSGLPSDRFFAERPEGSVSTLKIQRTQQEDSAVYLCASSLSGDTGELFFGEGSRLTVL.

This chain joins TRBV7-2 and TRBJ1-2; D possibly corresponds to TRBD1 (6 bases). The length of the CDR3 is 16 residues. Germline V gene lookup returns CDR1 SGHTA and CDR2 FQGNSA. Trimming removed 5 bases from V and 3 bases from J, with 19 bases in between. The chain's CDR3 is CASSVEPDSLDYGYTF. CDR3 bases: TGTGCCAGCAGCGTAGAGCCGGACAGCCTCGACTATGGCTACACCTTC.

The rearrangement links TRBV6-5 to TRBJ2-3, with 8 bases fitting TRBD1. Trimming at V came to 6 bases and at J to 2 bases, leaving 4 bases not matched to a gene. This CDR3 contains 14 residues. Germline assignment: CDR1 MNHEY and CDR2 SVGAGI. CDR3 in DNA: TGTGCCAGCAGCAGCAGGGGGCTCACAGATACGCAGTATTTT. Translating gives CASSSRGLTDTQYF.

The rearrangement links TRBV19 to TRBJ2-1, with 10 bases fitting TRBD1. This CDR3 is 16 amino acids long. Trimming took 4 bases from V and 7 from J; bases not matched to a gene: 10. Germline CDR1 reads LNHDA; CDR2 reads SQIVND (reference sequence). CDR3 sequence (DNA): TGTGCCAGTAGTAGAGCCGGGACAGGGGTAATGAATGAGCAGTTCTTC. Encoded protein: CASSRAGTGVMNEQFF.

The chain links TRBV2 to TRBJ2-5; tentative D call: TRBD1 (6 bases). This CDR3 has 14 residues. The V gene lost 5 bases and the J gene lost 4 bases, with 14 bases spanning the gap. CDR1 and CDR2 from the germline V gene are SNHLY and FYNNEI. The CDR3 protein is CASSPTGWTETQYF. CDR3 nucleotide sequence: TGTGCCAGCAGTCCGACAGGATGGACAGAGACCCAGTACTTC.

This clone was seen a few times. CDR3 amino acids: CASTGTVYEKLFF. CDR3 nucleotides: TGTGCCAGTACCGGGACAGTGTATGAAAAACTGTTTTTT. The rearrangement uses TRBV19 and TRBJ1-4; 7 bases agree with TRBD1. CDR1 LNHDA and CDR2 SQIVND come from the germline V gene (reference sequence). Trimming took 7 bases from V and 6 from J; bases not matched to a gene: 5. The CDR3 spans 13 residues.

CDR3 protein: CASSSRGSSYEQYV. In DNA form, the CDR3 reads TGTGCCAGCAGTAGCCGAGGGAGCTCCTACGAGCAGTACGTC. The chain joins TRBV6-5 to TRBJ2-7; weak D call: TRBD2 (5 bases). V was trimmed by 5 bases and J by 0 bases, leaving 11 bases between them. Germline-derived CDR1 and CDR2 are MNHEY and SVGAGI. This CDR3 has 14 residues.

The table lists this clone with a count of one. The genes are TRBV28 and TRBJ2-7; 8 nucleotides match TRBD2. With V trimmed by 4 bases and J by 2 bases, 4 bases remained unmatched. This CDR3 is 14 amino acids long. Germline CDR1 is MDHEN and CDR2 is SYDVKM. CDR3 sequence reads: CASSYSGKTYEQYF. The DNA for the CDR3 is TGTGCCAGCAGTTATAGCGGGAAAACCTACGAGCAGTACTTC.

The chain carries TRBV7-2 and TRBJ1-2, with D perhaps TRBD1 (5 bases). The CDR3 runs to 13 residues. The V gene lost 7 bases and the J gene lost 3 bases, with 12 bases spanning the gap. Germline V gene lookup returns CDR1 SGHTA and CDR2 FQGNSA. CDR3 region: CASNPGGHYGYTF. CDR3 DNA: TGTGCCAGCAATCCGGGGGGTCACTATGGCTACACCTTC.

This clone was detected only once. The chain is built from TRBV28 and TRBJ1-5, with TRBD1 identical over 8 bases. V was pared by 5 bases and J by 3 bases, with 12 bases of the junction left unmatched. Per the germline V gene, CDR1 is MDHEN and CDR2 is SYDVKM. This CDR3 comprises 17 residues. CDR3 in DNA: TGTGCCAGCAGTCCGACCTTCAGGGGGCCACTCAATCAGCCCCAGCATTTT. As protein: CASSPTFRGPLNQPQHF. Filled out from reference TRBV28 and TRBJ1-5, the complete variable domain reads DVKVTQSSRYLVKRTGEKVFLECVQDMDHENMFWYRQDPGLGLRLIYFSYDVKMKEKGDIPEGYSVSREKKERFSLILESASTNQTSMYLCASSPTFRGPLNQPQHFGDGTRLSIL.

The rearrangement uses TRBV5-5 and TRBJ1-6; 8 bases are a match to TRBD1. CDR3 length: 20 amino acids. The germline V gene has CDR1 SGHKS and CDR2 YYEKEE (reference sequence). V trimming: 4 bases; J trimming: 1 base; junction bases outside the gene matches: 16. CDR3 DNA: TGTGCCAGCAGCCCTGGACAGGGCGTTGGGGTCGGGTCCTATAATTCACCCCTCCACTTT. This translates into CASSPGQGVGVGSYNSPLHF.

The chain joins TRBV5-1 to TRBJ1-6; D is uncertain. The CDR3 is made up of 13 amino acids. Germline V lookup: CDR1 SGHRS, CDR2 YFSETQ. V was trimmed by 2 bases and J by 8 bases, leaving 8 bases between them. CDR3 residues: CASSFFGDSPLHF. In DNA form, the CDR3 reads TGCGCCAGCAGCTTCTTCGGGGATTCACCCCTCCACTTT.

The chain carries TRBV6-5 and TRBJ2-3, with 7 bases fitting TRBD1. Germline assignment: CDR1 MNHEY and CDR2 SVGAGI. The trim removed 2 bases at V and 9 bases at J, leaving 11 bases unmatched. This CDR3 contains 15 residues. CDR3 sequence: CASSYRGQRGGTQYF. DNA of the CDR3: TGTGCCAGCAGTTACCGGGGACAGCGAGGGGGAACGCAGTATTTT.

This rearrangement joins TRBV19 to TRBJ1-5; 9 nucleotides match TRBD1. Per germline, CDR1 LNHDA and CDR2 SQIVND (reference sequence). V dropped 6 bases and J dropped 2; count of bases not matched to a gene: 2. The CDR3 consists of 14 residues. This CDR3 reads CASRRQGGNQPQHF. The CDR3 bases are TGTGCCAGTAGGAGACAGGGGGGCAATCAGCCCCAGCATTTT.

This chain connects TRBV2 to TRBJ2-3; 11 bases match TRBD2. This CDR3 spans 15 amino acids. The V and J ends lost 7 bases and 2 bases, in that order; junction bases with no gene match: 5. Germline V gene data show CDR1 as SNHLY and CDR2 as FYNNEI. The CDR3 nucleotides are TGTGCCAGCACGACTAGCGGGGAACCCACAGATACGCAGTATTTT. This sequence encodes CASTTSGEPTDTQYF.